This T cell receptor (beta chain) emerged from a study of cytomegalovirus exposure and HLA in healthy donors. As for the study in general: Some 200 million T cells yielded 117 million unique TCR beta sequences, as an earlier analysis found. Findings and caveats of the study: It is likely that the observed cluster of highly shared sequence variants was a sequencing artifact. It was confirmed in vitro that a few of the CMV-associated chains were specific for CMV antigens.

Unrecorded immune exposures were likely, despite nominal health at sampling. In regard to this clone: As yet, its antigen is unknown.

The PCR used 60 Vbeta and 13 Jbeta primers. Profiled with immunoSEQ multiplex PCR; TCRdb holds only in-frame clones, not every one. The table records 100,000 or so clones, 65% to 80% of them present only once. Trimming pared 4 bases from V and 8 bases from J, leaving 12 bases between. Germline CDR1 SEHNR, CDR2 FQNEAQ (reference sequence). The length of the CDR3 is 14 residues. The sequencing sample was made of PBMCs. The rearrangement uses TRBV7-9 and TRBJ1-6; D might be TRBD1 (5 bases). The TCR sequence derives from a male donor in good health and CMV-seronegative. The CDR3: CASSSMGGYSPLHF. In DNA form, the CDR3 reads TGTGCCAGCAGCTCAATGGGGGGATATTCACCCCTCCACTTT. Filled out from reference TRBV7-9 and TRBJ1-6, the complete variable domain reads DTGVSQNPRHKITKRGQNVTFRCDPISEHNRLYWYRQTLGQGPEFLTYFQNEAQLEKSRLLSDRFSAERPKGSFSTLEIQRTEQGDSAMYLCASSSMGGYSPLHFGNGTRLTVT.